This T cell receptor beta chain emerged from a study of T cell clonality in common variable immunodeficiency. The CDR3 totals 14 residues. Trimming removed 0 bases from V and 8 bases from J; junction bases left unmatched: 6. Looked up from germline, CDR1 is DFQATT and CDR2 is SNEGSKA (reference sequence). Sequencing input was equivalent genomic DNA from CVID and controls. Repertoires were generated with immunoSEQ multiplex PCR, while TCRdb's copy carries only in-frame clones and drops some. The sample shows under 35,000 clones, no singletons; the ten largest hold 3.8%. The table lists this clone with many counts. The read ends 3 residues before the CDR3 terminus; that terminus is restored from the germline J gene.

This receptor was identified in a person aged 18 to 70 in good health. The sample was peripheral blood mononuclear cells. The chain links TRBV20-1 to TRBJ2-2; 7 nucleotides align to TRBD2. The CDR3 is CSARDRLAGGELFF. CDR3 DNA (partial): TGCAGTGCTAGAGATCGACTAGCTGGAGGGGAG.